Described below is a single T cell receptor beta chain sequence and its context. Clones were sequenced by immunoSEQ multiplex PCR, and TCRdb holds only the in-frame ones, with some missing. The sample consists of 90,000 to 130,000 clones, around 80% of them appearing once. The CDR3 sequence is 13 residues long. The ends were cut back, 0 bases at V and 3 bases at J, with 5 bases in the middle. Germline assignment: CDR1 LNHNV and CDR2 YYDKDF (reference sequence). This sample was included in a study of control samples from healthy donors and cancer patients. The clonotype comes from a man between 18 and 35 years old in good health. Sequenced sample: blood. The genes are TRBV15 and TRBJ1-2, with D unresolved. The CDR3 is CATSRENDYGYTF. For the CDR3, the DNA is TGTGCCACCAGCAGAGAAAATGACTATGGCTACACCTTC.